This T cell receptor beta chain derives from a study of blood T cell repertoires in COVID-19. Assay used: immunoSEQ multiplex PCR; TCRdb lists only in-frame clones, some missing. This table holds 320,000 or so clones, 80% to 90% found once. With 0 bases clipped from V and 0 bases from J, the junction kept 4 bases outside the gene matches. Germline CDR1 reads SGHRS; CDR2 reads YFSETQ. The CDR3 is 16 residues long. This TCR was sampled from a man younger than 40 who had recovered from COVID-19. The sequencing input was PBMCs or T cells enriched from blood (not recorded which). J is TRBJ1-1 and V is TRBV5-1; 8 bases map to TRBD1. CDR3 sequence: CASSLGQGNMNTEAFF. In nucleotides, the CDR3 is TGCGCCAGCAGCTTGGGACAGGGGAACATGAACACTGAAGCTTTCTTT.